This TCR beta chain is from a study of spatial heterogeneity in lung cancer. At the level of the study: There was a strong correlation between the counts of TCR transcripts measured in tumor regions and a T cell transcriptional module score that was calculated from matched bulk RNA-seq.

This CDR3 has 16 amino acids. Germline CDR1 SGHDT, CDR2 YYEEEE. Between the trimmed V and J ends, which lost 0 bases and 1 base, there was a span of 11 bases. TCRdb re-called the 5' RACE reads with MiXCR, one entry per CDR3 protein. The table records thousands of distinct CDR3 sequences, about 6.9% of them present only once. This clonotype rates as medium-sized. Its antigen remains unidentified. General study results and limits: The study found that expanded intratumoral alpha and beta TCR counts tracked tumor mutation counts. Tracking of ubiquitous and regional nonsynonymous mutations by counts of ubiquitous and regional expanded TCRs, respectively, was seen.

Stated time point: sample taken at primary tumor resection. TCRs were sequenced from unsorted whole RNA of tumor, nontumor lung or PBMC. This clonotype was obtained from a male donor with early-stage non-small cell lung cancer. The chain couples TRBV5-6 to TRBJ2-1, with D tentatively TRBD1 or TRBD2 (5 bases each). Sequencing was performed on lung tumor tissue, taken at surgery. This chain's CDR3 is CASSLGGAGSYNEQFF. CDR3 DNA: TGTGCCAGCAGCTTGGGAGGGGCGGGTTCCTACAATGAGCAGTTCTTC.